The 26 T cell receptor beta chains below come from one sample, sequenced in a study of cytomegalovirus exposure and HLA in healthy donors (dated by TCRdb to 2015 to 2018). The receptor library was made with the immunoSEQ multiplex PCR assay. For the multiplex PCR, a mixture combining 60 forward primers for TCR Vbeta segments and 13 reverse primers for TCR Jbeta segments was used. TCRdb took this table from immuneACCESS and kept in-frame rearrangements with V and J called. Such tables lack part of the clones; where checked against another copy, unresolved V genes explain under half of the gap, and the rest is unexplained. This sample lists roughly 250,000 clones; roughly 70% were detected once. Jointly, the top ten make up 2% to 2.5% of the sample. The material sequenced was PBMCs. Every receptor here comes from a female donor in good health and CMV-seronegative.

The chain combines TRBV4-1 with TRBJ2-1; TRBD2 might be the D (6 bases). In germline, CDR1 is MGHRA, CDR2 YSYEKL. This CDR3 is 14 amino acids long. The ends were cut back, 3 bases at V and 13 bases at J, with 19 bases in the middle. The CDR3 reads CASSQPLTGEGQFF. The CDR3 nucleotides read TGCGCCAGCAGCCAGCCCCTAACGGGAGAAGGCCAGTTCTTC.

The CDR3 coding sequence is TGTGCCAGCAGCTTGGGACTAGCGGGACGCACCGGGGAGCTGTTTTTT. Its translation: CASSLGLAGRTGELFF. The chain joins TRBV7-3 to TRBJ2-2, with 13 bases fitting TRBD2. Trimming removed 3 bases from V and 4 bases from J; junction bases left unmatched: 2. CDR3 length: 16 amino acids. CDR1 SGHTA and CDR2 FQGTGA come from the germline V gene.

The V call is TRBV30, the J call TRBJ1-1; no clear D. V lost 1 base and J lost 3, with 9 bases in between. The CDR3 sequence is 13 residues long. Germline CDR1 GTSNPN, CDR2 SVGIG (reference sequence). The CDR3, as DNA: TGTGCCTGGAGTGGTTCGTTTGACACTGAAGCTTTCTTT. Translated, it gives CAWSGSFDTEAFF.

The rearrangement joins TRBV29-1 to TRBJ2-3, with 13 bases fitting TRBD2. Germline lookup yields CDR1 SQVTM and CDR2 ANQGSEA. The CDR3 loop spans 14 amino acids. J lost 6 bases, V lost 7 bases, and 7 bases had no gene match. CDR3 in DNA: TGCAGCGGCGCGACTAGCGGGAGGACTGATACGCAGTATTTT. It encodes CSGATSGRTDTQYF.

The V gene is TRBV7-9, the J gene TRBJ1-4; 8 bases are shared with TRBD1. CDR1 SEHNR and CDR2 FQNEAQ come from the germline V gene (reference sequence). The junction had 5 bases not matched to a gene; V was cut back by 3 bases and J by 8 bases. The CDR3 totals 14 residues. CDR3 coding DNA: TGTGCCAGCAGCTTGGGACAGGTTGCGGAAAAACTGTTTTTT. Residues: CASSLGQVAEKLFF.

There are a few counts of this clone. J is TRBJ2-2 and V is TRBV11-2; TRBD2 matches 11 bases. Germline V gene data show CDR1 as SGHAT and CDR2 as FQNNGV. V lost 3 bases to trimming and J lost 1 base; unmatched junction nucleotides: 4. This CDR3 region has 17 residues. The CDR3 DNA follows: TGTGCCAGCAGCTTCCCAACTAGCGGGAGGAACACCGGGGAGCTGTTTTTT. Translating gives CASSFPTSGRNTGELFF. Using reference TRBV11-2 and TRBJ2-2 for the parts outside the CDR3, the full variable domain is EAGVAQSPRYKIIEKRQSVAFWCNPISGHATLYWYQQILGQGPKLLIQFQNNGVVDDSQLPKDRFSAERLKGVDSTLKIQPAKLEDSAVYLCASSFPTSGRNTGELFFGEGSRLTVL.

This rearrangement joins TRBV7-6 to TRBJ2-3, with D possibly matching TRBD2 (6 bases). In germline, CDR1 is SGHVS, CDR2 FNYEAQ. The CDR3 is 15 residues long. Trimming shortened V by 1 base and J by 2 bases, and 10 bases separated the two germline ends. The CDR3 spells CASSLVGGNTDTQYF. As DNA, the CDR3 is TGTGCCAGCAGCTTAGTGGGGGGAAACACAGATACGCAGTATTTT.

This chain uses TRBV5-4 with TRBJ2-7; weak D call: TRBD2 (6 bases). The CDR3 spans 14 residues. CDR1 SGHNT and CDR2 YYREEE come from the germline V gene (reference sequence). Trimming pared 0 bases from V and 2 bases from J, leaving 9 bases between. CDR3 residues: CASSLGGDPYEQYF. In DNA form, the CDR3 reads TGTGCCAGCAGCTTGGGGGGGGACCCCTACGAGCAGTACTTC.

Only a few counts were recorded for this clone. This sample also contains other DNA sequences that code for the same CDR3. The chain carries TRBV29-1 and TRBJ1-1; weak D call: TRBD1 (6 bases). The CDR3 has 12 residues. Deletions cut 6 bases from V and 3 bases from J, with 11 bases between. Germline assignment: CDR1 SQVTM and CDR2 ANQGSEA. This CDR3 is CSVDTGYTEAFF. The CDR3 coding sequence is TGCAGCGTCGACACAGGGTACACTGAAGCTTTCTTT.

J is TRBJ2-1 and V is TRBV11-3, with a possible D match to TRBD2 (5 bases). The germline gives CDR1 SGHNT, CDR2 YENEEA. V lost 0 bases to trimming and J lost 0 bases, with 6 bases between them. CDR3 size: 15 residues. The CDR3 nucleotides are TGTGCCAGCAGCTTAGAGAGCGGCTCCTACAATGAGCAGTTCTTC. Its translation: CASSLESGSYNEQFF.

V usage is TRBV11-2 and J usage is TRBJ2-2; 12 bases match TRBD1. Germline CDR1 and CDR2: SGHAT and FQNNGV. V dropped 4 bases and J dropped 6; count of bases not matched to a gene: 12. The CDR3 length is 18 residues. CDR3 bases: TGTGCCAGCAGCTCAGCAAGGGACAGGGGGCATGGGGCCGGGGAGCTGTTTTTT. Residues: CASSSARDRGHGAGELFF.

This chain joins TRBV29-1 and TRBJ2-7; perhaps TRBD1 as D (6 bases). The CDR3 is made up of 10 amino acids. With 7 bases removed from V and 5 bases from J, the gap between germline ends came to 9 bases. Looked up from germline, CDR1 is SQVTM and CDR2 is ANQGSEA. The CDR3 loop reads CSATGDEQYF. As DNA, the CDR3 is TGCAGCGCGACAGGAGACGAGCAGTACTTC.

Of note for this clone: One junction end disagrees with the germline gene, perhaps due to a read error. This chain joins TRBV7-9 and TRBJ1-3, with 7 bases that match TRBD1. CDR1 and CDR2 (germline): SEHNR, FQNEAQ (reference sequence). There are 15 residues in the CDR3. CDR3: CSSSTGQASGNTIYF. CDR3 sequence (DNA): TGTTCCAGCAGTACTGGACAGGCCTCTGGAAACACCATATATTTT. Together with reference TRBV7-9 and TRBJ1-3, the CDR3 gives the full variable domain: DTGVSQNPRHKITKRGQNVTFRCDPISEHNRLYWYRQTLGQGPEFLTYFQNEAQLEKSRLLSDRFSAERPKGSFSTLEIQRTEQGDSAMYLCSSSTGQASGNTIYFGEGSWLTVV.

V usage is TRBV30 and J usage is TRBJ2-7; TRBD2 is a possible D gene (6 bases). The CDR3 is made up of 13 amino acids. V was shortened by 3 bases and J by 8 bases, with 17 bases between the two germline ends. Germline CDR1 and CDR2: GTSNPN and SVGIG (reference sequence). The CDR3 region has the DNA TGTGCCTGGAGGCCCCGTTGGGGGGAGAAGCAGTACTTC. It specifies CAWRPRWGEKQYF.

This clone has only a few counts. The DNA of the CDR3 is TGTGCCAGCAGTGTCCTAAGGGGAGGGCCCTATGGCTACACCTTC. Protein product: CASSVLRGGPYGYTF. The chain has TRBV28 and TRBJ1-2, with D perhaps TRBD1 (5 bases). V was trimmed by 5 bases and J by 4 bases, leaving 17 bases between them. Germline-derived CDR1 and CDR2 are MDHEN and SYDVKM. The CDR3 loop spans 15 amino acids.

The rearrangement joins TRBV5-6 to TRBJ1-1, with D perhaps matching TRBD1 (5 bases). Trimming stripped 3 bases from V and 10 bases from J, with 13 bases between. Germline assignment: CDR1 SGHDT and CDR2 YYEEEE. This CDR3 contains 12 residues. The DNA of the CDR3 is TGTGCCAGCAGCTCCTACGGACAAATAGCTTTCTTT. The encoded protein is CASSSYGQIAFF. Using reference TRBV5-6 and TRBJ1-1 for the parts outside the CDR3, the full variable domain is DAGVTQSPTHLIKTRGQQVTLRCSPKSGHDTVSWYQQALGQGPQFIFQYYEEEERQRGNFPDRFSGHQFPNYSSELNVNALLLGDSALYLCASSSYGQIAFFGQGTRLTVV.

The chain has TRBV19 and TRBJ2-3, with D possibly TRBD2 on 5 matching bases. CDR1 is LNHDA and CDR2 is SQIVND in the germline V gene (reference sequence). V lost 1 base and J lost 1, with 12 bases in between. This CDR3 has 16 residues. The CDR3 loop reads CASSIGGSAGTDTQYF. As DNA, the CDR3 is TGTGCCAGTAGTATAGGGGGTAGCGCGGGCACAGATACGCAGTATTTT.

The chain links TRBV15 to TRBJ2-1, with 7 bases identical to TRBD2. The CDR3 sequence is 15 residues long. J lost 2 bases, V lost 8 bases, and 9 bases had no gene match. CDR1 is LNHNV and CDR2 is YYDKDF in the germline V gene (reference sequence). The CDR3 DNA sequence: TGTGCCACCGAGCAAGGGCGGGAGCCCTACAATGAGCAGTTCTTC. Its protein is CATEQGREPYNEQFF.

V gene TRBV27 combines with J gene TRBJ2-1; 10 positions agree with TRBD2. Germline lookup yields CDR1 MNHEY and CDR2 SMNVEV (reference sequence). Trimming took 5 bases from V and 5 from J; bases not matched to a gene: 6. The CDR3 is made up of 15 amino acids. In DNA, the CDR3 is TGTGCCAGCAGTACTCGGACTAGCGGAGACAATGAGCAGTTCTTC. Its protein product is CASSTRTSGDNEQFF.

About this clone itself: The germline gene is not matched at one end of the junction; a read error may be the cause. In the same sample, other DNA sequences code for this CDR3. The chain links TRBV7-9 to TRBJ1-3, with D perhaps TRBD1 (5 bases). The CDR3 runs 15 residues. The germline gives CDR1 SEHNR, CDR2 FQNEAQ (reference sequence). CDR3 sequence reads: CASSLNQGPGNTIYF. CDR3 DNA sequence: TGTGCCAGCAGCTTAAACCAGGGTCCTGGAAACACCATATATTTC.

The chain combines TRBV10-2 with TRBJ2-5; the match to TRBD2 covers 9 bases. Germline CDR1 is WSHSY and CDR2 is SAAADI. Trimming at V came to 8 bases and at J to 5 bases, leaving 12 bases not matched to a gene. The CDR3 is 15 residues long. CDR3 loop: CASAGGAGGWETQYF. For the CDR3, the DNA is TGCGCCAGCGCGGGAGGGGCGGGAGGATGGGAGACCCAGTACTTC.

This clone has a handful of counts. The chain has TRBV5-4 and TRBJ2-1, with 13 positions matching TRBD2. The junction had 1 base not matched to a gene; V was cut back by 2 bases and J by 8 bases. The CDR3 extends over 14 amino acids. Looked up from germline, CDR1 is SGHNT and CDR2 is YYREEE (reference sequence). Here the CDR3 DNA reads TGTGCCAGCAGCTTTGGACTAGCGGGAGATGAGCAGTTCTTC. Residues: CASSFGLAGDEQFF.

The chain is built from TRBV25-1 and TRBJ2-7, with 9 bases lining up with TRBD1. Per germline, CDR1 MGHDK and CDR2 SYGVNS. The CDR3 length is 15 residues. The V gene end was trimmed by 3 bases and the J gene end by 2 bases; junction bases not matched to a gene: 5. This CDR3 reads CASSEGTGQPYEQYF. As DNA, the CDR3 is TGTGCCAGCAGTGAGGGGACAGGGCAGCCCTACGAGCAGTACTTC.

This clone has a handful of counts. The genes are TRBV30 and TRBJ1-1; maybe TRBD1 (6 bases). Looked up from germline, CDR1 is GTSNPN and CDR2 is SVGIG (reference sequence). Trimming took off 4 bases at V and 3 bases at J, with 18 bases between the two ends. This CDR3 region has 15 residues. CDR3 residues: CAWNQLRDTHTEAFF. CDR3 coding DNA: TGTGCCTGGAACCAGCTCCGGGACACACACACTGAAGCTTTCTTT.

The rearrangement links TRBV5-4 to TRBJ2-7, with 10 bases aligning to TRBD1. J was trimmed by 4 bases and V by 3 bases; bases with no gene match: 7. The length of the CDR3 is 15 residues. CDR1 is SGHNT, CDR2 YYREEE, per germline (reference sequence). The DNA of the CDR3 is TGTGCCAGCAGCTACGGACAGGGGGAAGGGTACGAGCAGTACTTC. Its translation: CASSYGQGEGYEQYF.

The chain recombines TRBV4-1 with TRBJ2-1; a weak D match, TRBD1 (5 bases). Germline V gives CDR1 MGHRA, CDR2 YSYEKL. This CDR3 region has 15 residues. Between the trimmed V and J ends, which lost 0 bases and 0 bases, there was a span of 6 bases. The CDR3 spells CASSQETGSYNEQFF. The CDR3 nucleotides read TGCGCCAGCAGCCAAGAAACAGGCTCCTACAATGAGCAGTTCTTC.